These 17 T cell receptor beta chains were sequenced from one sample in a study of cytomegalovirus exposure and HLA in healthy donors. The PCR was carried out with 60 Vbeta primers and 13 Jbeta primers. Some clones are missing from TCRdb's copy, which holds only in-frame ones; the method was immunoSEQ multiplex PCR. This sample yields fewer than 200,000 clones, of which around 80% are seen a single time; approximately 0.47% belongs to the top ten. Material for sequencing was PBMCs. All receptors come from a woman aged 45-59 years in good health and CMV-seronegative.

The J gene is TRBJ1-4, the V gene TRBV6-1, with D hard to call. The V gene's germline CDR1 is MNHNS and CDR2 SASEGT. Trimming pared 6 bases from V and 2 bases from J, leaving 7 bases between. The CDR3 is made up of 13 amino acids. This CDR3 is CASRQMTNEKLFF. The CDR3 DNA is TGTGCCAGCAGACAGATGACTAATGAAAAACTGTTTTTT.

CDR3 residues: CASRRQGTYEQYF. The DNA for the CDR3 is TGTGCCAGCAGGAGACAGGGAACCTACGAGCAGTACTTC. J is TRBJ2-7 and V is TRBV28; 7 bases map to TRBD1. This CDR3 has 13 amino acids. Germline V gene sequence: CDR1 MDHEN, CDR2 SYDVKM. The J segment lost 2 bases and the V segment lost 6 bases, leaving 4 bases of the junction unmatched.

CDR3 bases: TGTGCCAGCAATAGGGAGCCGACAGGGTCGGATGGCTACACCTTC. It encodes CASNREPTGSDGYTF. J is TRBJ1-2 and V is TRBV7-2, with 7 bases matching TRBD1. Trimming removed 7 bases from V and 6 bases from J; junction bases left unmatched: 14. Germline assignment: CDR1 SGHTA and CDR2 FQGNSA. The CDR3 is made up of 15 amino acids.

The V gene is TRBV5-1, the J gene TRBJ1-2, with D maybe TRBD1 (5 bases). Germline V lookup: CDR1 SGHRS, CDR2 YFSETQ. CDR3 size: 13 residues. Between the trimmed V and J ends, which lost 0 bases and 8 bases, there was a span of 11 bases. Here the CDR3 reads CASSLGDRRGYTF. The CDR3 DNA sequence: TGCGCCAGCAGCTTGGGCGACAGAAGGGGCTACACCTTC.

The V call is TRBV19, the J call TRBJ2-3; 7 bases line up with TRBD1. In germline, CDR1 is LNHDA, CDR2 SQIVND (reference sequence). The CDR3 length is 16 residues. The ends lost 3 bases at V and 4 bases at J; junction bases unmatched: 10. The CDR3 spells CASSMVTGIFPDTQYF. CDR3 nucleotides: TGTGCCAGTAGTATGGTGACAGGGATCTTCCCAGATACGCAGTATTTT.

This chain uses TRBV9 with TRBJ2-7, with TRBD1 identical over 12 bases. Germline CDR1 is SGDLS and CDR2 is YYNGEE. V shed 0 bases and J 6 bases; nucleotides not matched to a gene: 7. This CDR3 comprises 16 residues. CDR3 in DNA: TGTGCCAGCAGCGTAGAACCGGGACAGGGGGCTTTCGAGCAGTACTTC. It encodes CASSVEPGQGAFEQYF.

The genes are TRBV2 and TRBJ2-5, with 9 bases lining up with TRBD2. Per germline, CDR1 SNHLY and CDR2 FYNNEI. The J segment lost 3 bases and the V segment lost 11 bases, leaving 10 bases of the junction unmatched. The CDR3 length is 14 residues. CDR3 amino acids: CAGRLAGFKETQYF. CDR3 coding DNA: TGTGCCGGACGTCTAGCGGGATTTAAAGAGACCCAGTACTTC.

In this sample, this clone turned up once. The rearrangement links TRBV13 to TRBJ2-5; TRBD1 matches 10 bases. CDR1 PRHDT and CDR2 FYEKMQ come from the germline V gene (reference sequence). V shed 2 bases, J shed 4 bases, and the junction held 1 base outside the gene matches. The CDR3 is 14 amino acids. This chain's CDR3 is CASSLWDRGETQYF. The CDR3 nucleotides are TGTGCCAGCAGCTTATGGGACAGGGGAGAGACCCAGTACTTC.

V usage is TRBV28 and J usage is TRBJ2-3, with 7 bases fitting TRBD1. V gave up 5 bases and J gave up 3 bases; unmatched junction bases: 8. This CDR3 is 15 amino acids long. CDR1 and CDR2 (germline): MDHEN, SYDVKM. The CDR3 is CASSRQGGRTDTQYF. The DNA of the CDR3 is TGTGCCAGCAGTAGACAGGGTGGTCGGACAGATACGCAGTATTTT.

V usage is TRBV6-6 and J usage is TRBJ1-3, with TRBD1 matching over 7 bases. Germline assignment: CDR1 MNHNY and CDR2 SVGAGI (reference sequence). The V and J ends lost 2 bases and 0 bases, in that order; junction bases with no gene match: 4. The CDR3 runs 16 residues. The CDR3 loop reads CASSYGTGASGNTIYF. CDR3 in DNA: TGTGCCAGCAGTTACGGCACAGGGGCCTCTGGAAACACCATATATTTT.

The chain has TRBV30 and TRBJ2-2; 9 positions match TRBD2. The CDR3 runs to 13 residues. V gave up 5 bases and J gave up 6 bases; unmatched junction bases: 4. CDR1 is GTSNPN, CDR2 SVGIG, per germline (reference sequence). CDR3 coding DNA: TGTGCCTGGGGCGGGGGGGGATCCGGGGAGCTGTTTTTT. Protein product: CAWGGGGSGELFF.

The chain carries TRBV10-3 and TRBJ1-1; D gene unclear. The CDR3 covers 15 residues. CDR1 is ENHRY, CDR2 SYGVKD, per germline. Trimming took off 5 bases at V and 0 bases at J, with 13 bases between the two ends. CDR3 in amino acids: CAISKQKVVNTEAFF. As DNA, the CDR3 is TGTGCCATCAGTAAACAGAAGGTTGTGAACACTGAAGCTTTCTTT.

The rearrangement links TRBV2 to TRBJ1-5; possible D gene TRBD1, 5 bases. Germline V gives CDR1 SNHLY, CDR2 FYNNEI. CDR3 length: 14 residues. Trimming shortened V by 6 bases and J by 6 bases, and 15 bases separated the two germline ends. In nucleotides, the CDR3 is TGTGCCAGCAGACCCAGCAGGGAAAGTCAGCCCCAGCATTTT. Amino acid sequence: CASRPSRESQPQHF.

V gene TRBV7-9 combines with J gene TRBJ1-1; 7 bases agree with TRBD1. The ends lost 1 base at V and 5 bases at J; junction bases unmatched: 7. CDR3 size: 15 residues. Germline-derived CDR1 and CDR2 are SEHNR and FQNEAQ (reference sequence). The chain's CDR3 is CASSLVEGAITEAFF. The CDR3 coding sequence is TGTGCCAGCAGCTTAGTGGAGGGGGCGATTACTGAAGCTTTCTTT.

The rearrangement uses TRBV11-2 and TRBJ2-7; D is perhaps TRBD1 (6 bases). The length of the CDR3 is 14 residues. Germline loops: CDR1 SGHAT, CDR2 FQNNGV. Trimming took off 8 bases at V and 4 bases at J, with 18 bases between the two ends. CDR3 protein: CASLIGNRGYEQYF. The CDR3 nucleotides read TGTGCCAGCCTAATAGGAAATAGGGGGTACGAGCAGTACTTC.

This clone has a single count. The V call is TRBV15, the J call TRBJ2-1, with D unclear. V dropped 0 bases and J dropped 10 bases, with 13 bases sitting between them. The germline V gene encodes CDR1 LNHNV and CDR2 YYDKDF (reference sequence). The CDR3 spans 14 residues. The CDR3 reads CATSRDLRKMEQFF. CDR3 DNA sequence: TGTGCCACCAGCAGAGATTTGAGGAAGATGGAGCAGTTCTTC.

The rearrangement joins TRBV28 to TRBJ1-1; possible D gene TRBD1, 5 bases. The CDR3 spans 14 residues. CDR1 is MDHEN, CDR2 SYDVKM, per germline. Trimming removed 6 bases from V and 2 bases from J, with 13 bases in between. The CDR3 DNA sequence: TGTGCCAGCAGCCTATGGACATCTAACACTGAAGCTTTCTTT. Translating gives CASSLWTSNTEAFF.